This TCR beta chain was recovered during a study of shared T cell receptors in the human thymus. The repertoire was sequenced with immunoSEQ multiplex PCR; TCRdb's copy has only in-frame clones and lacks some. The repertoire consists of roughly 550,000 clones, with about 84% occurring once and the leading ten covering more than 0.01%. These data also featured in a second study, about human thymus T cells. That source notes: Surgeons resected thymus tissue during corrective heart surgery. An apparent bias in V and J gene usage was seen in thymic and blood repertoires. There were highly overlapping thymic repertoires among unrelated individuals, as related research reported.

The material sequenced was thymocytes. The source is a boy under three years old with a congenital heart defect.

CDR3 DNA sequence: TGTGCCAGCAGCGGGAGGGCCTACGAGCAGTACTTC. Protein sequence: CASSGRAYEQYF. V gene TRBV7-2 combines with J gene TRBJ2-7; 7 positions agree with TRBD2. The CDR3 has 12 amino acids. Losses at the gene ends were 5 bases for V and 2 bases for J; bases not matched to a gene: 0. Germline CDR1 and CDR2: SGHTA and FQGNSA.